The rows below give T cell receptor beta chains drawn from one sample of a study of Ad26.COV2.S vaccination and SARS-CoV-2 variants. Some clones are missing from TCRdb's copy, which holds only in-frame ones; the method was immunoSEQ multiplex PCR. The sample yields around 300,000 clones, roughly nine tenths seen once. The material was peripheral blood, obtained in a trial of Ad26.COV2.S vaccine versus placebo. These receptors originate from a person between 18 and 65 years old who received the Ad26.COV2.S COVID-19 vaccine or a placebo. Both conserved end residues are part of each CDR3.

v_call,cdr3_aa
TRBV27,CASSLSPTPSGNTIYF
TRBV25-1,CASTEGQGNYGYTF
TRBV28,CASNPDRGYNYGYTF
TRBV5-1,CASSSTGTRSEKLFF
TRBV11-2,CASSAAGNYGYTF
TRBV12-3/TRBV12-4,CASSKAYEQYF
TRBV5-4,CASSLYGNPQETQYF
TRBV12-3/TRBV12-4,CASSLLGGDEQYF
TRBV28,CASSRTGEGNTIYF
TRBV18,CASSPLEGGYGYTF
TRBV15,CATSRDPLGTEEKLFF
TRBV7-2,CASSLSGTTNTEAFF
TRBV2,CASISFAENYGYTF
TRBV12-3/TRBV12-4,CASSSRGKGELFF
TRBV6-2/TRBV6-3,CASSPLGVWTEAFF
TRBV4-1,CASVIAPAGGMNTEAFF
TRBV7-9,CASSPGTSTYEQYF
TRBV6-2/TRBV6-3,CASTPHWGSNQPQHF
TRBV4-1,CASSQVGGQGARLIEQYF
TRBV5-5,CASSQLTGTEAFF
TRBV6-2/TRBV6-3,CASSYWLAGGRGSGANVLTF
TRBV12-5,CASVSGDTEAFF
TRBV7-9,CASSISGGETQYF
TRBV7-2,CASSERTSGGPRAF
TRBV28,CASSSRLAGLHEQYF
TRBV7-2,CASTPTGANYGYTF
TRBV28,CASSWTSGIGETQYF
TRBV19,CASSIGQKAGFSYEQYF
TRBV5-4,CASSLIGGGYGYTF
TRBV5-1,CASSLGGVQETQYF
TRBV9,CASSVGQGGNQPQHF
TRBV7-2,CASSLNRGEQYF
TRBV10-3,CAIRGTGEAGELFF
TRBV28,CASSLPSGQPQHF
TRBV19,CASSIQGGSTEAFF
TRBV7-3,CASSLEGRPSYEQYF
TRBV28,CASSSGSTEAFF
TRBV19,CASSINGHTEAFF
TRBV19,CASSGGEKLFF
TRBV19,CASSMGILNQPQHF
TRBV3-1/TRBV3-2,CASSDQRGTGNGYTF
TRBV7-8,CASSLVRAGEKLFF
TRBV10-3,CAIGGTSGASTDTQYF
TRBV12-5,CASGLSLDYGYTF
TRBV5-1,CASSQGPSSGANVLTF
TRBV7-4,CASSRAGHSYNEQFF
TRBV11-3,CASSLSYNSPLHF
TRBV27,CASSSHLSRGGAYEQYF
TRBV6-5,CASSYIGSGYTEAFF
TRBV18,CASSPVKNAEAFF
TRBV9,CASSPEGPRPLNYGYTF